This TCR beta chain appears in the sequencing data of a study of low-dose radiotherapy and immunotherapy resistance in tumors. This clonotype was counted ten times or more. As for time point: before trial treatment. Trimming cost V 3 bases and J 4 bases, with 7 bases left between them. This CDR3 has 12 amino acids. The germline gives CDR1 KGHSH, CDR2 LQKENI. TRAV- and TRBV-specific primers primed first-strand cDNA, covering alpha and beta chains. TCR amplification ran approximately 22 PCR cycles using constant-region and V-primer adapter primers. TCRdb independently ran MiXCR on the reads; one entry per CDR3 protein. This sample has around 64,000 distinct CDR3 sequences, with about 26% found just once.

The TCR sequence derives from a male donor with rectosigmoid adenocarcinoma. The chain carries TRBV18 and TRBJ2-7; D gene uncertain. This material consisted of PBMCs, taken before treatment. The CDR3 nucleotides are TGTGCCAGCTCACCGGCCGCGTACGAGCAGTACTTC. Amino acids: CASSPAAYEQYF.